What follows are 9 T cell receptor beta chains derived from one specimen sequenced in a study of OX40 agonist ivuxolimab in advanced cancers. Some clones are missing from TCRdb's copy, which holds only in-frame ones; the method was immunoSEQ multiplex PCR. The sample consists of about 110,000 clones, less than 95% of them appearing once. The sequences come from CD4+ or CD8+ T cells sorted from blood, collected in a trial of the OX40 agonist ivuxolimab. All receptors derive from an adult with an advanced solid tumor such as melanoma, head and neck, liver or kidney cancer.

This sequence joins TRBV7-2 and TRBJ2-3; D possibly corresponds to TRBD2 (6 bases). CDR3 length: 16 amino acids. V was shortened by 5 bases and J by 4 bases, with 19 bases between the two germline ends. Germline assignment: CDR1 SGHTA and CDR2 FQGNSA. The chain's CDR3 is CASSPGSFGSADTQYF. CDR3 sequence (DNA): TGTGCCAGCAGCCCCGGGTCTTTCGGGAGCGCAGATACGCAGTATTTT. Filled out from reference TRBV7-2 and TRBJ2-3, the complete variable domain reads GAGVSQSPSNKVTEKGKDVELRCDPISGHTALYWYRQSLGQGLEFLIYFQGNSAPDKSGLPSDRFSAERTGGSVSTLTIQRTQQEDSAVYLCASSPGSFGSADTQYFGPGTRLTVL.

V and J are TRBV11-3 and TRBJ2-1, with 13 bases that match TRBD2. Germline V gives CDR1 SGHNT, CDR2 YENEEA. The CDR3 is made up of 16 amino acids. J lost 5 bases, V lost 5 bases, and 6 bases had no gene match. DNA of the CDR3: TGTGCCAGCAGCCGAGGGACTAGCGGGGTAGACAATGAGCAGTTCTTC. Residues: CASSRGTSGVDNEQFF.

The chain couples TRBV27 to TRBJ2-3, with D hard to call. V gave up 4 bases and J gave up 2 bases, with 7 bases separating them. CDR1 MNHEY and CDR2 SMNVEV come from the germline V gene (reference sequence). The CDR3 has 13 residues. The CDR3 sequence: CASSSYLTDTQYF. CDR3 bases: TGTGCCAGCAGTTCCTACCTCACAGATACGCAGTATTTT.

The chain links TRBV5-1 to TRBJ1-1; TRBD1 might be the D (5 bases). CDR1 is SGHRS and CDR2 is YFSETQ in the germline V gene. With 2 bases removed from V and 0 bases from J, the gap between germline ends came to 11 bases. The CDR3 contains 15 residues. CDR3 coding DNA: TGCGCCAGCAGCTTCCTAGGGGCGGTGAACACTGAAGCTTTCTTT. Its translation is CASSFLGAVNTEAFF.

V is TRBV7-3 and J is TRBJ1-1; D possibly corresponds to TRBD1 (6 bases). Germline CDR1 and CDR2: SGHTA and FQGTGA. The V gene lost 2 bases and the J gene lost 6 bases, with 16 bases spanning the gap. The CDR3 extends over 15 amino acids. In DNA, the CDR3 is TGTGCCAGCAGCTTAGGGGGGACTGCAGGGGCTGAAGCTTTCTTT. It encodes CASSLGGTAGAEAFF.

J is TRBJ2-1 and V is TRBV9; 7 positions agree with TRBD2. Losses at the gene ends were 2 bases for V and 9 bases for J; bases not matched to a gene: 8. This CDR3 spans 14 amino acids. Germline V gene data show CDR1 as SGDLS and CDR2 as YYNGEE. The CDR3 sequence: CASSVKWEGPEQFF. CDR3 DNA: TGTGCCAGCAGCGTTAAGTGGGAGGGCCCTGAGCAGTTCTTC.

This sequence joins TRBV5-1 and TRBJ2-7; TRBD2 matches at 8 bases. V lost 2 bases to trimming and J lost 0 bases; unmatched junction nucleotides: 1. The CDR3 contains 14 residues. Germline V CDR1 and CDR2: SGHRS, YFSETQ. In nucleotides, the CDR3 is TGCGCCAGCAGCTTTAGCGGGGCCTCCTACGAGCAGTACTTC. It encodes CASSFSGASYEQYF.

The chain carries TRBV10-1 and TRBJ2-1, with D tentatively TRBD2 (5 bases). The V and J ends lost 4 bases and 2 bases respectively, with 9 bases between them. The CDR3 length is 14 residues. Germline-derived CDR1 and CDR2 are WNHNN and SYGVQD (reference sequence). The CDR3 is CASSGADPYNEQFF. For the CDR3, the DNA is TGCGCCAGCAGTGGAGCGGACCCCTACAATGAGCAGTTCTTC.

This clone came up once. This chain connects TRBV5-4 to TRBJ2-5, with D unresolved. Germline lookup yields CDR1 SGHNT and CDR2 YYREEE (reference sequence). This CDR3 region has 14 residues. Trimming pared 3 bases from V and 5 bases from J, leaving 14 bases between. The CDR3 loop is CASSSPTGEETQYF. CDR3 DNA sequence: TGTGCCAGCAGCTCCCCCACCGGAGAGGAGACCCAGTACTTC.